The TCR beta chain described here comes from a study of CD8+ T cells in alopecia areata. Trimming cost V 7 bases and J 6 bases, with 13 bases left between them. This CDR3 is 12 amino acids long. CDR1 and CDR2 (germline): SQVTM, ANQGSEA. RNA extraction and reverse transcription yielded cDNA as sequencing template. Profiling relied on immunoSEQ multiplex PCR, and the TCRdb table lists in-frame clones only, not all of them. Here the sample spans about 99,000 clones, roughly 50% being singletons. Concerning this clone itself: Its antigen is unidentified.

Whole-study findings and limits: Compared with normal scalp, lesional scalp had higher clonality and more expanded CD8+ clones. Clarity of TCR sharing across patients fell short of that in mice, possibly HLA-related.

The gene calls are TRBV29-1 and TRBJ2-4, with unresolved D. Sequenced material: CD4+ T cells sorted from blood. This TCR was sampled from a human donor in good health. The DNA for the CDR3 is TGCAGCGGGCCTACTAAGTTAAACATTCAGTACTTC. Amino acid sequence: CSGPTKLNIQYF. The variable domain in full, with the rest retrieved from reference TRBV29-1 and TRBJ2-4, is SAVISQKPSRDICQRGTSLTIQCQVDSQVTMMFWYRQQPGQSLTLIATANQGSEATYESGFVIDKFPISRPNLTFSTLTVSNMSPEDSSIYLCSGPTKLNIQYFGAGTRLSVL.